This entry lists 5 T cell receptor beta chains sequenced from one sample in a study of PD-L1 blockade in urothelial cancer. Repertoires were generated with immunoSEQ multiplex PCR, while TCRdb's copy carries only in-frame clones and drops some. The sample has approximately 40,000 clones; 75% to 90% are singletons. The time point is: peripheral blood 6 weeks after treatment start. Sequencing was performed on PBMCs, taken around atezolizumab (anti-PD-L1) treatment. All receptors come from a man aged 60 to 69 with urothelial cancer.

The rearrangement uses TRBV5-1 and TRBJ2-3, with D tentatively TRBD1 (7 bases). From germline, CDR1 is SGHRS and CDR2 YFSETQ. This CDR3 is built from 14 residues. Between the trimmed V and J ends, which lost 4 bases and 7 bases, there was a span of 16 bases. The CDR3 sequence: CASSLDSGGYTQYF. DNA for the CDR3: TGCGCCAGCAGCCTGGACTCAGGGGGGTATACGCAGTATTTT.

This chain joins TRBV5-1 and TRBJ2-1, with unresolved D. CDR3 length: 14 residues. V was clipped by 0 bases and J by 7 bases, with 11 bases between them. Germline CDR1 is SGHRS and CDR2 is YFSETQ. CDR3 nucleotides: TGCGCCAGCAGCTTGGAGCGTCTGCGAAATGAGCAGTTCTTC. It codes for CASSLERLRNEQFF.

The rearrangement joins TRBV12-5 to TRBJ2-3, with 7 bases aligning to TRBD2. Germline CDR1 reads LGHNT; CDR2 reads FRNRAP. Trimming removed 1 base from V and 3 bases from J; junction bases left unmatched: 13. This CDR3 region has 18 residues. Written as DNA, the CDR3 is TGTGCTAGTGGTTTGGCACCCCGGGGAGGGCCAGGTACAGATACGCAGTATTTT. The encoded protein is CASGLAPRGGPGTDTQYF.

This chain connects TRBV7-8 to TRBJ1-5, with 7 bases matching TRBD1. Per the germline V gene, CDR1 is SGHVS and CDR2 is FQNEAQ. The CDR3 contains 14 residues. The ends lost 5 bases at V and 7 bases at J; junction bases unmatched: 8. The CDR3 reads CASSTEGGWQPQHF. DNA of the CDR3: TGTGCCAGCAGCACGGAAGGGGGCTGGCAGCCCCAGCATTTT.

The V gene is TRBV19, the J gene TRBJ2-2; TRBD1 matches at 9 bases. This CDR3 is 16 amino acids long. The trim removed 4 bases at V and 4 bases at J, leaving 7 bases unmatched. The germline V gene has CDR1 LNHDA and CDR2 SQIVND (reference sequence). The DNA for the CDR3 is TGTGCCAGTAGTAAATACAGGGGGCGTTCCACCGGGGAGCTGTTTTTT. Translating it yields CASSKYRGRSTGELFF. Looking up the rest from reference TRBV19 and TRBJ2-2 gives the full variable domain: DGGITQSPKYLFRKEGQNVTLSCEQNLNHDAMYWYRQDPGQGLRLIYYSQIVNDFQKGDIAEGYSVSREKKESFPLTVTSAQKNPTAFYLCASSKYRGRSTGELFFGEGSRLTVL.